This T cell receptor beta chain was sequenced during a study of blood T cell repertoires in COVID-19. Original methodology: Counts of nucleated cells, estimated from reference gene primer amplification, were obtained. Assay used: immunoSEQ multiplex PCR; TCRdb lists only in-frame clones, some missing. The DNA gave D and trimming, while V, J and clone size come from that table. The sample has over 250,000 clones, roughly 88% seen once. Germline values: CDR1 LGHNA, CDR2 YSLEER. CDR3 length equals 15 residues. The V end was cut by 0 bases, the J end by 0 bases, with 6 bases between. Seattle researchers signed up patients amid active infection and tracked them longitudinally.

The TCR comes from a woman in her 70s with COVID-19, enrolled during active disease. The gene calls are TRBV4-3 and TRBJ1-3; the D is unclear. The sample taken for sequencing was peripheral blood. For the CDR3, the DNA is TGCGCCAGCAGCCAAGATAGCAGCTCTGGAAACACCATATATTTT. Translating gives CASSQDSSSGNTIYF.